The rows below give T cell receptor beta chains drawn from one sample of a study of blood T cell repertoires in COVID-19. The repertoire was sequenced with immunoSEQ multiplex PCR; TCRdb's copy has only in-frame clones and lacks some. The sample includes about 180,000 clones, about 85% of them seen just once. The sequenced material came from PBMCs or T cells enriched from blood (not recorded which). The origin of the receptors is a man aged 35 to 55 who had recovered from COVID-19. Both conserved end residues are part of each CDR3. D genes are given only for firm matches. Clone size is stated in some rows and not others, as once, few, many or a class when expanded.

V gene	D gene	J gene	CDR3 length	clone size	CDR3 DNA	CDR3 protein
TRBV5-4	TRBD1	TRBJ1-6	14	.	TGTGCCAGCAGCCGCCGGGACAGGGATTCACCCCTCCACTTT	CASSRRDRDSPLHF
TRBV3-1/TRBV3-2	TRBD1	TRBJ2-7	14	.	TGTGCCAGCAGCCTGGGGACAGGGGGCTACGAGCAGTACTTC	CASSLGTGGYEQYF
TRBV30	.	TRBJ1-3	14	.	TGTGCCTGGGGTCGGGGGAGCTCTGGAAACACCATATATTTT	CAWGRGSSGNTIYF
TRBV24-1	.	TRBJ2-2	14	.	TGTGCCACCAGTGATCCAGGGAACACCGGGGAGCTGTTTTTT	CATSDPGNTGELFF
TRBV4-1	TRBD2	TRBJ2-7	15	.	TGCGCCAGCAGCCCCCTAGCGGGGGGGCCAAACGAGCAGTACTTC	CASSPLAGGPNEQYF
TRBV19	.	TRBJ2-1	16	.	TGTGCCAGTAGCTTAATCAGCGAGAGCTCCTACAATGAGCAGTTCTTC	CASSLISESSYNEQFF
TRBV2	TRBD1	TRBJ2-7	12	once	TGTGCCACGGGGACAGAGATCTACGAGCAGTACTTC	CATGTEIYEQYF
TRBV9	.	TRBJ2-7	15	once	TGTGCCAGCAGCCCGACCGGGACACTCTCCTACGAGCAGTACTTC	CASSPTGTLSYEQYF
TRBV5-6	.	TRBJ1-2	16	.	TGTGCCAGCAGCTCGGTAGGGAGTTGGTCTAACTATGGCTACACCTTC	CASSSVGSWSNYGYTF
TRBV5-1	TRBD1	TRBJ1-1	14	.	TGCGCCAGCAGCTCGACAGGGGGGAACACTGAAGCTTTCTTT	CASSSTGGNTEAFF
TRBV2	TRBD1	TRBJ1-1	17	once	TGTGCCAGCAGTGAAATTAGGTCGGGACAGGGGAACACTGAAGCTTTCTTT	CASSEIRSGQGNTEAFF
TRBV27	TRBD2	TRBJ2-1	16	.	TGTGCCAGCAGGGCCCGTAACGGGAGGGTTTACAATGAGCAGTTCTTC	CASRARNGRVYNEQFF
TRBV19	TRBD2	TRBJ2-3	16	.	TGTGCCAGTAGGACCCCGGGACTACCCAGCACAGATACGCAGTATTTT	CASRTPGLPSTDTQYF
TRBV5-4	TRBD1	TRBJ2-7	14	.	TGTGCCAGCAGCTGGGGGACAGGGGGGTACGAGCAGTACTTC	CASSWGTGGYEQYF
TRBV12-5	TRBD1	TRBJ1-2	13	once	TGTGCTAGTGGCCCCGGACAGGTTGAGGGCTACACCTTC	CASGPGQVEGYTF
TRBV5-5	TRBD1	TRBJ2-7	15	.	TGTGCCAGCAGCCTAGGGGGCGAGAGCTCCTACGAGCAGTACTTC	CASSLGGESSYEQYF
TRBV5-1	TRBD2	TRBJ2-1	16	.	TGCGCCAGCAGCTTGGCCGGAGCGGGGGGATACAATGAGCAGTTCTTC	CASSLAGAGGYNEQFF
TRBV4-1	TRBD2	TRBJ2-3	18	once	TGCGCCAGCAGCGAGACCCCCAGCGGGGGGGCGCGCACAGATACGCAGTATTTT	CASSETPSGGARTDTQYF
TRBV11-3	TRBD1	TRBJ2-7	15	.	TGTGCCAGCAGCTTAGCTGGGACAGGGGCCTACGAGCAGTACTTC	CASSLAGTGAYEQYF
TRBV24-1	.	TRBJ2-5	14	.	TGTGCCACCAGTGACGCCAGGGGGGACGAGACCCAGTACTTC	CATSDARGDETQYF
TRBV11-2	.	TRBJ1-3	14	once	TGTGCCAGCAGCTTCGGAGACGATGGAAACACCATATATTTT	CASSFGDDGNTIYF
TRBV20-1	.	TRBJ2-4	13	.	TGCAGTGCTAGTAGGCAGGTTCAGGACATTCAGTACTTC	CSASRQVQDIQYF
TRBV15	TRBD1	TRBJ1-6	15	.	TGTGCCACCAGCACTATCGACAGGGACAATTCACCCCTCCACTTT	CATSTIDRDNSPLHF
TRBV14	TRBD1	TRBJ1-6	15	few	TGTGCCAGCAGCGTCGGACAGGGGGCAAATTCACCCCTCCACTTT	CASSVGQGANSPLHF
TRBV6-1	.	TRBJ2-7	15	.	TGTGCCAGCAGTGACCGTTTGGGCCTCCCCTACGAGCAGTACTTC	CASSDRLGLPYEQYF
TRBV3-1/TRBV3-2	.	TRBJ2-3	12	.	TGTGCCAGCAGGCGGGGCACAGATACGCAGTATTTT	CASRRGTDTQYF
TRBV19	.	TRBJ1-1	14	.	TGTGCCAGTAGTGCGGGACGGCAGAACACTGAAGCTTTCTTT	CASSAGRQNTEAFF
TRBV9	TRBD1	TRBJ2-1	14	.	TGTGCCAGCAGCGTCCGACAGGGGGCGAATGAGCAGTTCTTC	CASSVRQGANEQFF
TRBV28	.	TRBJ1-4	14	.	TGTGCCAGCATCAAGGGGTCGGTAGGGGAAAAACTGTTTTTT	CASIKGSVGEKLFF
TRBV21-1	.	TRBJ2-7	23	.	TGTGCCAGCAGCAAATCCGCCAGCCTAGCCCACAGGGACCCTGGGAAAAGTTACTACGAGCAGTACTTC	CASSKSASLAHRDPGKSYYEQYF
TRBV2	.	TRBJ2-7	15	.	TGTGCCAGCCTTCAGGCCAGAGGAGGATTCTACGAGCAGTACTTC	CASLQARGGFYEQYF
TRBV19	TRBD1	TRBJ1-2	13	.	TGTGCCAGTAGAATGGACAGGACCTATGGCTACACCTTC	CASRMDRTYGYTF
TRBV25-1	TRBD2	TRBJ2-2	15	.	TGTGCCAGTGGGGGTACAGCGGGAGTTACCGGGGAGCTGTTTTTT	CASGGTAGVTGELFF
TRBV28	.	TRBJ1-3	17	.	TGTGCCAGCAGTTTAAGGTCAGGGGCCTTCTCTGGAAACACCATATATTTT	CASSLRSGAFSGNTIYF
TRBV28	.	TRBJ1-3	14	.	TGTGCCAGCCACGAGGGGGGGAACGGAAACACCATATATTTT	CASHEGGNGNTIYF
TRBV7-9	TRBD2	TRBJ2-7	15	once	TGTGCCAGCAGCCCCCGCGGTAGCGGGAGCTACGAGCAGTACTTC	CASSPRGSGSYEQYF
TRBV6-4	TRBD2	TRBJ2-3	15	.	TGTGCCAGCAGTGACTCAGTAGCGGGCCCAGATACGCAGTATTTT	CASSDSVAGPDTQYF
TRBV7-9	TRBD1	TRBJ2-7	14	.	TGTGCCAGCAGCAGACAGGGACAGGGCTACGAGCAGTACTTC	CASSRQGQGYEQYF
TRBV9	TRBD2	TRBJ2-2	15	.	TGTGCCAGCAGCGTAAGGCTAGCGGGAGGAGGGGAGCTGTTTTTT	CASSVRLAGGGELFF
TRBV7-8	.	TRBJ2-7	16	.	TGTGCCAGCAGCCCTGACCGGAGAGGGAATACCTACGAGCAGTACTTC	CASSPDRRGNTYEQYF
TRBV6-5	TRBD2	TRBJ2-1	13	once	TGTGCCAGCAGTTACCCTGGGACTAGTGCATCGTTCTTC	CASSYPGTSASFF
TRBV3-1/TRBV3-2	TRBD1	TRBJ1-4	16	.	TGTGCCAGCAGCCGCGGGACAGGGGGAACTAATGAAAAACTGTTTTTT	CASSRGTGGTNEKLFF
TRBV11-2	.	TRBJ2-7	17	.	TGTGCCAGCAGCCCCTCAACTCAGGGGATCCTCCCGTTCGAGCAGTACTTC	CASSPSTQGILPFEQYF
TRBV6-6	TRBD1	TRBJ1-1	13	.	TGTGCCAGCAGCCACCAGGGGGGCACTGAAGCTTTCTTT	CASSHQGGTEAFF
TRBV12-3/TRBV12-4	.	TRBJ1-1	13	.	TGTGCCAGCAGTCCACAGGGTCGCACTGAAGCTTTCTTT	CASSPQGRTEAFF